A single sample gave rise to the 26 T cell receptor beta chains below, sequenced in a study of response to subunit inactivated influenza vaccine. TCRdb analysed the RT-PCR reads with MiXCR anew, one entry per CDR3 protein. The sample carries around 470,000 distinct CDR3 sequences, around 7.7% recorded once. The sequences come from PBMCs from blood, collected less than 25 months after vaccination. These receptors were collected from a man aged 50 to 69 who received an inactivated influenza vaccine.

This chain connects TRBV28 to TRBJ1-5; D uncertain. V gave up 5 bases and J gave up 9 bases, with 26 bases separating them. The CDR3 spans 17 residues. Germline CDR1 is MDHEN and CDR2 is SYDVKM. The CDR3 DNA sequence: TGTGCCAGCAGTCTTGGGAGGATGGAGATCCCATCATCGCCCCAGCATTTT. This codes for CASSLGRMEIPSSPQHF.

The genes are TRBV13 and TRBJ2-5; D perhaps matches TRBD2 (5 bases). Germline V gene lookup returns CDR1 PRHDT and CDR2 FYEKMQ (reference sequence). Trimming stripped 4 bases from V and 3 bases from J, with 12 bases between. The CDR3 is made up of 14 amino acids. Here the CDR3 DNA reads TGTGCCAGCAGCTCTAGTGGACTGGAAGAGACCCAGTACTTC. Its translation is CASSSSGLEETQYF.

This clonotype was recorded only once. A much larger clone differs by one base, so this may be a read error. The chain couples TRBV7-9 to TRBJ1-2, with unresolved D. Per germline, CDR1 SEHNR and CDR2 FQNEAQ (reference sequence). The length of the CDR3 is 14 residues. Trimming removed 0 bases at V and 4 bases at J, with 9 bases between. CDR3 DNA: TGTGCCAGCAGCTTAGCGGAAGAGATCTATGGCTACACCTTC. Its protein is CASSLAEEIYGYTF. Combining the CDR3 with reference TRBV7-9 and TRBJ1-2 gives the whole variable domain DTGVSQNPRHKITKRGQNVTFRCDPISEHNRLYWYRQTLGQGPEFLTYFQNEAQLEKSRLLSDRFSAERPKGSFSTLEIQRTEQGDSAMYLCASSLAEEIYGYTFGSGTRLTVV.

In its sample, this clonotype was seen many times. The chain employs TRBV30 and TRBJ2-7; TRBD1 or TRBD2 may be the D gene (5 bases each). V was trimmed by 2 bases and J by 3 bases, leaving 14 bases between them. CDR3 length equals 14 residues. CDR1 and CDR2 (germline): GTSNPN, SVGIG (reference sequence). The CDR3 sequence: CAWSNRDGLYEQYF. CDR3 DNA: TGTGCCTGGAGTAACCGGGACGGCCTCTACGAGCAGTACTTC.

This clonotype was counted a few times. Here the CDR3 reads CASSVGTGLDTQYF. CDR3 in DNA: TGTGCCAGCAGCGTAGGGACAGGCCTAGATACGCAGTATTTT. V usage is TRBV9 and J usage is TRBJ2-3; TRBD1 agrees at 7 bases. The CDR3 covers 14 residues. Trimming removed 0 bases from V and 5 bases from J; junction bases left unmatched: 3. The germline CDR1 and CDR2 sequences are SGDLS and YYNGEE.

The chain joins TRBV29-1 to TRBJ1-1; the D gene is possibly TRBD1 (5 bases). V was trimmed by 0 bases and J by 7 bases, leaving 12 bases between them. Germline lookup yields CDR1 SQVTM and CDR2 ANQGSEA. The CDR3 has 13 amino acids. The CDR3 nucleotides are TGCAGCGTTGAAGAGTTCGAGGGGAGTGAAGCTTTCTTT. Protein: CSVEEFEGSEAFF.

This clonotype was seen more than once but under ten times. The V and J genes are TRBV5-1 and TRBJ1-4, with D perhaps matching TRBD1 (5 bases). The CDR3 loop spans 15 amino acids. V gave up 1 base and J gave up 5 bases, with 12 bases separating them. Germline values: CDR1 SGHRS, CDR2 YFSETQ. In DNA, the CDR3 is TGCGCCAGCAGCTTGCAACCCGACAGAAATGAAAAACTGTTTTTT. It is translated as CASSLQPDRNEKLFF.

The chain is built from TRBV7-9 and TRBJ1-4, with D uncertain. V was trimmed by 1 base and J by 4 bases, leaving 4 bases between them. This CDR3 is built from 13 residues. Germline loops: CDR1 SEHNR, CDR2 FQNEAQ (reference sequence). The CDR3 region is CASSLGINEKLFF. Written as DNA, the CDR3 is TGTGCCAGCAGCTTAGGGATTAATGAAAAACTGTTTTTT.

This clonotype was recorded a few times. J is TRBJ2-7 and V is TRBV11-2; TRBD1 matches 7 bases. Germline assignment: CDR1 SGHAT and CDR2 FQNNGV. The CDR3 runs to 12 residues. V shed 1 base, J shed 13 bases, and the junction held 7 bases outside the gene matches. For the CDR3, the DNA is TGTGCCAGCAGCTTAGCATGGGACAGACAATACTTC. Its protein product is CASSLAWDRQYF.

This clonotype has more than one count but fewer than ten. The chain combines TRBV4-3 with TRBJ1-4, with 10 nucleotides matching TRBD1. Germline assignment: CDR1 LGHNA and CDR2 YSLEER. The CDR3 has 15 amino acids. J was trimmed by 5 bases and V by 6 bases; bases with no gene match: 6. CDR3 amino acids: CASRSPGQGNEKLFF. CDR3 DNA: TGCGCCAGCAGGTCCCCGGGACAGGGGAATGAAAAACTGTTTTTT.

The genes are TRBV15 and TRBJ1-1; D unclear. With 0 bases removed from V and 5 bases from J, the gap between germline ends came to 19 bases. Germline values: CDR1 LNHNV, CDR2 YYDKDF (reference sequence). This CDR3 has 17 amino acids. CDR3 nucleotides: TGTGCCACCAGCAGAGAAATAGGAGGACTCCGAGGGACTGAAGCTTTCTTT. Translating gives CATSREIGGLRGTEAFF.

At least ten counts were recorded for this clonotype. The rearrangement uses TRBV5-1 and TRBJ1-4; D remains ambiguous. Germline CDR1 and CDR2: SGHRS and YFSETQ. The CDR3 spans 14 residues. The V end was cut by 4 bases, the J end by 0 bases, with 7 bases between. The CDR3 here is CASSLTSTNEKLFF. The DNA of the CDR3 is TGCGCCAGCAGCCTGACATCAACTAATGAAAAACTGTTTTTT.

This clonotype came up a few times. The rearrangement joins TRBV5-6 to TRBJ2-1, with 7 bases fitting TRBD2. Germline-derived CDR1 and CDR2 are SGHDT and YYEEEE. V shed 4 bases and J 5 bases; nucleotides not matched to a gene: 9. The CDR3 is 15 residues long. The DNA for the CDR3 is TGTGCCAGCAGCCGTTTTGGAAGCGGGAACAATGAGCAGTTCTTC. Its protein is CASSRFGSGNNEQFF.

CDR3 coding DNA: TGCAGTGCTAGAGACCTCACTAGCGGGAGTGGGAGGGAGACCCAGTACTTC. Translation: CSARDLTSGSGRETQYF. The rearrangement links TRBV20-1 to TRBJ2-5; 11 bases line up with TRBD2. V shed 0 bases, J shed 5 bases, and the junction held 11 bases outside the gene matches. There are 17 residues in the CDR3. Per germline, CDR1 DFQATT and CDR2 SNEGSKA (reference sequence).

The chain couples TRBV6-1 to TRBJ1-6; D gene uncertain. From germline, CDR1 is MNHNS and CDR2 SASEGT. The CDR3 sequence is 15 residues long. Trimming removed 6 bases from V and 5 bases from J, with 14 bases in between. The CDR3 spells CASRAGNLNNSPLHF. CDR3 in DNA: TGTGCCAGCAGGGCTGGTAATCTTAATAATTCACCCCTCCACTTT.

The sample holds many counts of this clonotype. This sequence joins TRBV12-3 or TRBV12-4 and TRBJ2-2; D possibly corresponds to TRBD1 (5 bases). V lost 11 bases to trimming and J lost 0 bases, with 13 bases between them. The CDR3 contains 14 residues. The CDR3 sequence: CAGRAGTNTGELFF. The CDR3 DNA reads as TGTGCCGGCCGGGCAGGGACGAACACCGGGGAGCTGTTTTTT.

This clonotype was found many times. The chain employs TRBV7-9 and TRBJ1-4; the match to TRBD1 covers 9 bases. The J segment lost 4 bases and the V segment lost 1 base, leaving 1 base of the junction unmatched. Germline-derived CDR1 and CDR2 are SEHNR and FQNEAQ (reference sequence). This CDR3 has 15 residues. The CDR3 DNA reads TGTGCCAGCAGCTTAGGGGACAGGGATAATGAAAAACTGTTTTTT. Translating gives CASSLGDRDNEKLFF.

Only a few counts were recorded for this clonotype. The chain carries TRBV18 and TRBJ2-1; 7 bases align to TRBD2. V lost 3 bases, J lost 6 bases, and 5 bases stayed unmatched. Germline V CDR1 and CDR2: KGHSH, LQKENI. The CDR3 runs to 14 residues. In DNA form, the CDR3 reads TGTGCCAGCTCACCGTCTAGCGGACGCAATGAGCAGTTCTTC. Translation gives CASSPSSGRNEQFF.

The J gene is TRBJ2-7, the V gene TRBV6-1, with 8 positions matching TRBD1. The CDR3 extends over 14 amino acids. Germline-derived CDR1 and CDR2 are MNHNS and SASEGT. V shed 6 bases, J shed 6 bases, and the junction held 10 bases outside the gene matches. In DNA form, the CDR3 reads TGTGCCAGCAGGAGACAGGGGATGTGGGGCGAGCAGTACTTC. Translating gives CASRRQGMWGEQYF.

This chain joins TRBV3-1 and TRBJ2-1; 11 bases fit TRBD2. Germline-derived CDR1 and CDR2 are LGHDT and YNNKEL (reference sequence). The CDR3 runs 16 residues. Unmatched junction bases numbered 8, after V lost 4 bases and J lost 6 bases. DNA of the CDR3: TGTGCCAGCAGCCTTACTAGCGGGGGCTCCCGCAATGAGCAGTTCTTC. Its translation is CASSLTSGGSRNEQFF.

This clonotype was seen repeatedly, ten times or more. The CDR3 nucleotides are TGCGCCAGCAGCCAACCGGACAGGGGAGGCTACACCTTC. Protein sequence: CASSQPDRGGYTF. The J gene is TRBJ1-2, the V gene TRBV4-3; the match to TRBD1 covers 9 bases. CDR3 length equals 13 residues. V trimming: 2 bases; J trimming: 8 bases; junction bases outside the gene matches: 3. In germline, CDR1 is LGHNA, CDR2 YSLEER.

There are a few counts of this clonotype. The rearrangement links TRBV29-1 to TRBJ2-2; 8 bases match TRBD2. This CDR3 region has 14 residues. The ends lost 5 bases at V and 6 bases at J; junction bases unmatched: 8. From germline, CDR1 is SQVTM and CDR2 ANQGSEA. The chain's CDR3 is CSVNSGGLAGELFF. CDR3 coding DNA: TGCAGCGTTAACTCGGGGGGGTTGGCCGGGGAGCTGTTTTTT.

The chain employs TRBV5-1 and TRBJ1-3; D gene ambiguous. Trimming removed 0 bases from V and 4 bases from J, with 11 bases in between. Germline V gene sequence: CDR1 SGHRS, CDR2 YFSETQ. The CDR3 runs 15 residues. CDR3 sequence: CASSLEGWLGNTIYF. For the CDR3, the DNA is TGCGCCAGCAGCTTGGAGGGATGGCTGGGAAACACCATATATTTT.

A few counts support this clonotype. The J gene is TRBJ2-1, the V gene TRBV12-3 or TRBV12-4; D ambiguous. The CDR3 is 15 amino acids. V was cut by 0 bases and J by 4 bases, with 10 bases left in between. The CDR3 loop is CASSLAPGPYNEQFF. For the CDR3, the DNA is TGTGCCAGCAGTTTAGCCCCGGGCCCTTACAATGAGCAGTTCTTC.

This clonotype occurred a few times. The chain uses TRBV3-1 and TRBJ1-4; TRBD1 aligns across 8 bases. Germline values: CDR1 LGHDT, CDR2 YNNKEL (reference sequence). V lost 1 base, J lost 8 bases, and 9 bases stayed unmatched. The CDR3 covers 16 residues. The CDR3 sequence is CASSQGGQGVGEKLFF. CDR3 DNA sequence: TGTGCCAGCAGCCAAGGCGGACAGGGCGTAGGCGAAAAACTGTTTTTT. Full variable domain (missing parts from reference TRBV3-1 and TRBJ1-4): DTAVSQTPKYLVTQMGNDKSIKCEQNLGHDTMYWYKQDSKKFLKIMFSYNNKELIINETVPNRFSPKSPDKAHLNLHINSLELGDSAVYFCASSQGGQGVGEKLFFGSGTQLSVL.

This chain connects TRBV6-1 to TRBJ2-5; 11 bases fit TRBD2. J was trimmed by 0 bases and V by 6 bases; bases with no gene match: 6. The CDR3 sequence is 16 residues long. The germline V gene has CDR1 MNHNS and CDR2 SASEGT. This CDR3 reads CASSQGLAVNQETQYF. For the CDR3, the DNA is TGTGCCAGCAGCCAGGGACTAGCGGTAAACCAAGAGACCCAGTACTTC.